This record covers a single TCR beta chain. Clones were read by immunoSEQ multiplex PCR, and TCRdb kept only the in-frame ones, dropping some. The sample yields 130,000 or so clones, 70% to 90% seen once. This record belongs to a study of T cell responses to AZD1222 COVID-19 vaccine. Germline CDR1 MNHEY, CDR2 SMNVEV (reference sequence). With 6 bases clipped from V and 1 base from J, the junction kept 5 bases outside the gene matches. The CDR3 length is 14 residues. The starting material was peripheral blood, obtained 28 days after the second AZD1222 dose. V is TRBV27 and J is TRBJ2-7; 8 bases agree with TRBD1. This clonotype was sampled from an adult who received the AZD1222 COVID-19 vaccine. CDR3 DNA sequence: TGTGCCAGCAGCCGGACAGGGCCTTCCTACGAGCAGTACTTC. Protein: CASSRTGPSYEQYF.